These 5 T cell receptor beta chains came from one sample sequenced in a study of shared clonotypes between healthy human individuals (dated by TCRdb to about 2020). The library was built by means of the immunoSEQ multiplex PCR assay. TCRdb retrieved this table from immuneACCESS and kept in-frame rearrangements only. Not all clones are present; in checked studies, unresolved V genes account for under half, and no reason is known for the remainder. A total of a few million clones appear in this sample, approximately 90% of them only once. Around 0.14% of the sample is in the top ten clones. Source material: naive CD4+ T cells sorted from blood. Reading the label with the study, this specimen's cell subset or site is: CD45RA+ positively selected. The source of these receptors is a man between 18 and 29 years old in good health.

The CDR3, as DNA: TGCGCCAGCAGCTTGGTAAGTGGCCAGGGCTACGAGCAGTACTTC. This translates into CASSLVSGQGYEQYF. The genes are TRBV5-1 and TRBJ2-7; D perhaps matches TRBD1 (5 bases). V was pared by 0 bases and J by 3 bases, with 13 bases between. The germline CDR1 and CDR2 sequences are SGHRS and YFSETQ. CDR3 size: 15 residues.

The CDR3 here is CASSALSTTFETQYF. CDR3 nucleotides: TGCGCCAGCAGCGCCCTGTCGACCACTTTCGAGACCCAGTACTTC. The rearrangement links TRBV5-1 to TRBJ2-5; D not resolved. CDR3 size: 15 residues. V lost 4 bases and J 5 bases, leaving 18 bases between the germline ends. Germline V gene lookup returns CDR1 SGHRS and CDR2 YFSETQ.

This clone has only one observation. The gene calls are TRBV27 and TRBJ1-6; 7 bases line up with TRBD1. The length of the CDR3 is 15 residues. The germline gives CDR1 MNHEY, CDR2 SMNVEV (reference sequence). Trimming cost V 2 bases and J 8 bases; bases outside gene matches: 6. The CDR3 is CASSLLRQGDSPLHF. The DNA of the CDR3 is TGTGCCAGCAGTTTACTTAGACAGGGAGATTCACCCCTCCACTTT.

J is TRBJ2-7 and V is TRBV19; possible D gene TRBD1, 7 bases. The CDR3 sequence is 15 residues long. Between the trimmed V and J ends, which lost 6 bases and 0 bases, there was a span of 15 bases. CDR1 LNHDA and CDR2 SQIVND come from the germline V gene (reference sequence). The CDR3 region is CASSSGGSISYEQYF. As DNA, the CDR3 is TGTGCCAGTAGCTCAGGGGGGTCTATCTCCTACGAGCAGTACTTC.

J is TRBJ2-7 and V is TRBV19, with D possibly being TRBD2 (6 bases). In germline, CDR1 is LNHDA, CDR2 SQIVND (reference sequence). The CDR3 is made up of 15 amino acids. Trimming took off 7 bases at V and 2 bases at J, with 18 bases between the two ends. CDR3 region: CASTPTGRYAYEQYF. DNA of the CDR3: TGTGCCAGTACCCCGACGGGGAGGTATGCCTACGAGCAGTACTTC.